This T cell receptor (beta chain) was identified in a study of OX40 agonist ivuxolimab in advanced cancers. At the level of the study: A diagnosis of hepatocellular carcinoma, melanoma, renal cell or head and neck cancer was present in dose-escalation patients. One patient with hepatocellular carcinoma and two with cutaneous melanoma, three in all, had partial responses.

The assay was immunoSEQ multiplex PCR, and TCRdb's table has in-frame clones only and misses some. The sample has some 35,000 clones; around 73% are singletons. Worth noting for this clone: Its antigen is unknown.

Findings of the study overall: The CD4+ and CD8+ T cells in the blood had expanded clonally by week 6 at 0.1 to 3.0 mg/kg.

Germline trimming cut 3 bases from V and 2 bases from J; bases unmatched to any gene: 7. The CDR3 extends over 15 amino acids. Germline CDR1 GTSNPN, CDR2 SVGIG (reference sequence). The sample consisted of CD4+ or CD8+ T cells sorted from blood, taken in a trial of the OX40 agonist ivuxolimab. The chain is built from TRBV30 and TRBJ2-3; 8 bases are shared with TRBD2. The TCR comes from an adult with an advanced solid tumor such as melanoma, head and neck, liver or kidney cancer. As DNA, the CDR3 is TGTGCCTGGAGAAGGGCGGGAGGTCCCACAGATACGCAGTATTTT. This gives the protein CAWRRAGGPTDTQYF.